This TCR beta chain emerged from a study of cytomegalovirus exposure and HLA in healthy donors. General observations from the study: In a later analysis, TCR beta V- and J-gene trimming showed a link to a missense DCLRE1C variant. Donors belonging to an Asian-associated ancestry cluster reportedly showed fewer N-insertions in productive TCRs than the 666-donor mean, according to what a later analysis found.

This clone was counted a single time. Its antigen is as yet unknown. A multiplex PCR was run with 60 Vbeta primers and 13 Jbeta primers. In the authors' workflow: A later analysis counted 80 million or so unique TCR beta chains, about 11 million shared. Profiled with immunoSEQ multiplex PCR; TCRdb holds only in-frame clones, not every one. That table furnishes V, J and clone size, whereas the DNA furnished D and trimming. The data contain 120,000 or so clones, roughly four fifths of them singletons. This CDR3 region has 13 residues. The V and J ends lost 8 bases and 9 bases respectively, with 18 bases between them. CDR1 is MNHNY, CDR2 SVGAGI, per germline (reference sequence).

This receptor was obtained from a woman between 45 and 65 years old in good health and CMV-seropositive. This chain uses TRBV6-6 with TRBJ2-3, with D possibly matching TRBD2 (5 bases). Sequencing used PBMCs. The CDR3 DNA sequence: TGTGCCAGCTTCCCCTTATCCCGAGGGACGCAGTATTTT. This gives the protein CASFPLSRGTQYF.